Shown below are 26 T cell receptor beta chains from a single sample sequenced in a study of cytomegalovirus exposure and HLA in healthy donors. The PCR was carried out with 60 Vbeta primers and 13 Jbeta primers. Clones were read by immunoSEQ multiplex PCR, and TCRdb kept only the in-frame ones, dropping some. The profile shows fewer than 130,000 clones, about three quarters of them singletons. Sequencing was carried out using PBMCs. These receptors all come from a woman in her sixties in good health and CMV-seropositive.

The chain couples TRBV6-1 to TRBJ1-2, with D unclear. Germline V gene sequence: CDR1 MNHNS, CDR2 SASEGT. The CDR3 extends over 14 amino acids. V was cut by 2 bases and J by 4 bases, with 11 bases left in between. The CDR3 coding sequence is TGTGCCAGCAGTGAAAGTAAACCGGTCTATGGCTACACCTTC. Encoded protein: CASSESKPVYGYTF.

This chain links TRBV5-1 with TRBJ2-3; D is ambiguous. V lost 1 base, J lost 1 base, and 19 bases lay in between. Germline assignment: CDR1 SGHRS and CDR2 YFSETQ. The CDR3 contains 18 residues. CDR3 region: CASSLTTGLSSGTDTQYF. The CDR3 region has the DNA TGCGCCAGCAGCTTGACGACGGGTCTCAGCTCCGGCACAGATACGCAGTATTTT.

The chain joins TRBV19 to TRBJ2-2; D is possibly TRBD1 (6 bases). CDR1 LNHDA and CDR2 SQIVND come from the germline V gene (reference sequence). This CDR3 has 14 amino acids. V dropped 1 base and J dropped 6 bases, with 9 bases sitting between them. CDR3 nucleotide sequence: TGTGCCAGTAGTATAGGAGGGGGATCCGGGGAGCTGTTTTTT. Its protein is CASSIGGGSGELFF.

This clone is large in the sample. J is TRBJ1-6 and V is TRBV7-8, with a weak D call TRBD1 (5 bases). The V gene's germline CDR1 is SGHVS and CDR2 FQNEAQ. The V end was cut by 7 bases, the J end by 0 bases, with 10 bases between. CDR3 size: 15 residues. The CDR3 DNA reads TGTGCCAGCATCCGGGGGAGCTCCTATAATTCACCCCTCCACTTT. Its protein is CASIRGSSYNSPLHF.

This clone was seen only once. This chain uses TRBV6-6 with TRBJ2-5; 11 bases map to TRBD2. Germline lookup yields CDR1 MNHNY and CDR2 SVGAGI (reference sequence). The V segment lost 6 bases and the J segment 5 bases; nucleotides outside the gene matches: 8. This CDR3 has 15 amino acids. The CDR3 region is CASSTVGLAEETQYF. CDR3 nucleotides: TGTGCCAGCAGCACTGTGGGACTAGCGGAGGAGACCCAGTACTTC.

The rearrangement links TRBV5-1 to TRBJ2-7, with D maybe TRBD1 (6 bases). This CDR3 contains 15 residues. Germline assignment: CDR1 SGHRS and CDR2 YFSETQ. V was pared by 0 bases and J by 5 bases, with 15 bases between. The CDR3 is CASSLGSGQSDEQYF. In nucleotides, the CDR3 is TGCGCCAGCAGCTTGGGGTCGGGACAAAGCGACGAGCAGTACTTC.

The chain couples TRBV28 to TRBJ2-3; a weak D match, TRBD1 (5 bases). Trimming removed 2 bases at V and 9 bases at J, with 15 bases between. CDR1 is MDHEN and CDR2 is SYDVKM in the germline V gene. This CDR3 has 14 amino acids. The CDR3 bases are TGTGCCAGCAGTTTAGGACAACAAAAGGGGACGCAGTATTTT. It specifies CASSLGQQKGTQYF.

The table lists this clone with a count of one. The rearrangement links TRBV27 to TRBJ1-6; D gene uncertain. The germline CDR1 and CDR2 sequences are MNHEY and SMNVEV (reference sequence). The CDR3 runs 13 residues. V lost 1 base and J lost 10, with 8 bases in between. As DNA, the CDR3 is TGTGCCAGCAGTTTATTTCGGGGATCACCCCTCCACTTT. Its protein is CASSLFRGSPLHF.

CDR3 in DNA: TGTGCCAGCAGGGAAAACCTAGCGGGAGCATTCAATGAGCAGTTCTTC. This codes for CASRENLAGAFNEQFF. The rearrangement uses TRBV2 and TRBJ2-1; 10 nucleotides align to TRBD2. Looked up from germline, CDR1 is SNHLY and CDR2 is FYNNEI. V dropped 6 bases and J dropped 6; count of bases not matched to a gene: 11. This CDR3 contains 16 residues.

This chain uses TRBV6-7 with TRBJ1-2; 7 bases fit TRBD1. TRBV6-7 is annotated as an ORF whose role is uncertain. The CDR3 sequence is 16 residues long. The junction had 16 bases not matched to a gene; V was cut back by 8 bases and J by 4 bases. The DNA of the CDR3 is TGTGCCAGCGGCGTAGGGTGTCGGGACAGATCCTATGGCTACACCTTC. Translating it yields CASGVGCRDRSYGYTF.

The chain uses TRBV6-1 and TRBJ2-3, with 8 bases identical to TRBD2. Germline V CDR1 and CDR2: MNHNS, SASEGT. This CDR3 has 14 amino acids. With V trimmed by 1 base and J by 4 bases, 1 base remained unmatched. This CDR3 reads CASSEGLASDTQYF. The DNA of the CDR3 is TGTGCCAGCAGTGAAGGACTAGCGTCAGATACGCAGTATTTT.

This clone was observed a few times. This chain uses TRBV29-1 with TRBJ2-1; D is possibly TRBD2 (6 bases). The CDR3 contains 14 residues. V dropped 4 bases and J dropped 4 bases, with 14 bases sitting between them. Germline-derived CDR1 and CDR2 are SQVTM and ANQGSEA. Here the CDR3 reads CSVAGTERYNEQFF. The CDR3 DNA is TGCAGCGTTGCCGGGACTGAACGGTACAATGAGCAGTTCTTC.

V and J are TRBV4-1 and TRBJ1-1; the match to TRBD1 covers 9 bases. Germline CDR1 and CDR2: MGHRA and YSYEKL. J lost 1 base, V lost 4 bases, and 10 bases had no gene match. The CDR3 runs to 17 residues. The CDR3 here is CASSPRGTGGANTEAFF. The CDR3 DNA follows: TGCGCCAGCAGCCCGAGAGGCACAGGGGGCGCGAACACTGAAGCTTTCTTT.

The chain combines TRBV29-1 with TRBJ1-2, with a tentative D call TRBD1 (5 bases). Germline loops: CDR1 SQVTM, CDR2 ANQGSEA. The CDR3 runs 13 residues. The V end lost 6 bases, the J end lost 4 bases, and 15 bases lay between the germline ends. CDR3 amino acids: CSVGGDGAYGYTF. The CDR3 bases are TGCAGCGTCGGGGGGGACGGGGCCTATGGCTACACCTTC. The complete variable domain, with remaining parts taken from reference TRBV29-1 and TRBJ1-2, reads SAVISQKPSRDICQRGTSLTIQCQVDSQVTMMFWYRQQPGQSLTLIATANQGSEATYESGFVIDKFPISRPNLTFSTLTVSNMSPEDSSIYLCSVGGDGAYGYTFGSGTRLTVV.

J is TRBJ1-2 and V is TRBV18; maybe TRBD1 (5 bases). This CDR3 contains 14 residues. Trimming took 3 bases from V and 0 from J, leaving 8 bases between them. CDR1 is KGHSH, CDR2 LQKENI, per germline. For the CDR3, the DNA is TGTGCCAGCTCACCTGGACAAACTAACTATGGCTACACCTTC. Encoded protein: CASSPGQTNYGYTF. Full variable domain (missing parts from reference TRBV18 and TRBJ1-2): NAGVMQNPRHLVRRRGQEARLRCSPMKGHSHVYWYRQLPEEGLKFMVYLQKENIIDESGMPKERFSAEFPKEGPSILRIQQVVRGDSAAYFCASSPGQTNYGYTFGSGTRLTVV.

This chain uses TRBV5-1 with TRBJ2-3; D gene uncertain. V lost 3 bases and J lost 2, with 7 bases in between. CDR1 is SGHRS, CDR2 YFSETQ, per germline. CDR3 size: 13 residues. The CDR3, as DNA: TGCGCCAGCAGCTCTAAGATCACAGATACGCAGTATTTT. Amino acid sequence: CASSSKITDTQYF. Based on the CDR3 plus reference TRBV5-1 and TRBJ2-3, the full variable domain is KAGVTQTPRYLIKTRGQQVTLSCSPISGHRSVSWYQQTPGQGLQFLFEYFSETQRNKGNFPGRFSGRQFSNSRSEMNVSTLELGDSALYLCASSSKITDTQYFGPGTRLTVL.

On this clone: The junction and the germline gene differ at one end; a read error may be behind it. The CDR3 reads CASSLAPNYGYTF. CDR3 coding DNA: TGTGCCAGCAGCTTAGCCCCTAATTATGGCTACACCTTC. The chain recombines TRBV7-3 with TRBJ1-2; D is unclear. The CDR3 runs 13 residues. The germline CDR1 and CDR2 sequences are SGHTA and FQGTGA.

The chain joins TRBV11-2 to TRBJ2-7, with 10 bases identical to TRBD1. The V and J ends lost 4 bases and 4 bases, in that order; junction bases with no gene match: 7. CDR3 length: 15 amino acids. Germline values: CDR1 SGHAT, CDR2 FQNNGV. Here the CDR3 DNA reads TGTGCCAGCAGCTCCAATCCGGGACAGGGGTACGAGCAGTACTTC. It codes for CASSSNPGQGYEQYF.

This sequence joins TRBV29-1 and TRBJ1-4; D is unclear. V lost 7 bases, J lost 5 bases, and 11 bases lay in between. This CDR3 contains 12 residues. Germline assignment: CDR1 SQVTM and CDR2 ANQGSEA. CDR3 bases: TGCAGCGGAGGTCGGTCAAATGAAAAACTGTTTTTT. This sequence encodes CSGGRSNEKLFF.

Concerning this clone itself: The junction departs from germline at one end; a sequencing error may be responsible. The gene calls are TRBV19 and TRBJ2-7, with TRBD1 matching 7 bases. This CDR3 region has 16 residues. The germline CDR1 and CDR2 sequences are LNHDA and SQIVND (reference sequence). CDR3 loop: CTSSRTQGPQYYEQYF. The CDR3 bases are TGTACCAGTAGTCGGACACAGGGGCCGCAGTACTACGAGCAGTACTTC.

This chain links TRBV27 with TRBJ2-1; D uncertain. Trimming took off 6 bases at V and 7 bases at J, with 13 bases between the two ends. This CDR3 has 13 residues. Germline V gives CDR1 MNHEY, CDR2 SMNVEV (reference sequence). CDR3 bases: TGTGCCAGCAGCCTCGGTAGAGGTAATGAGCAGTTCTTC. As protein: CASSLGRGNEQFF.

This clone was counted once. This chain joins TRBV5-1 and TRBJ1-1, with 7 bases identical to TRBD1. V gave up 7 bases and J gave up 1 base; unmatched junction bases: 4. Looked up from germline, CDR1 is SGHRS and CDR2 is YFSETQ. CDR3 size: 13 residues. The CDR3 DNA is TGCGCCAGCCGACAGGGCTCGAACACTGAAGCTTTCTTT. Its protein is CASRQGSNTEAFF.

V gene TRBV28 combines with J gene TRBJ2-5; 7 bases align to TRBD2. The V segment lost 3 bases and the J segment 1 base; nucleotides outside the gene matches: 5. The V gene's germline CDR1 is MDHEN and CDR2 SYDVKM. This CDR3 has 15 residues. DNA of the CDR3: TGTGCCAGCAGTTTTGAAGCGGGGACCCAAGAGACCCAGTACTTC. It specifies CASSFEAGTQETQYF. Using reference TRBV28 and TRBJ2-5 for the parts outside the CDR3, the full variable domain is DVKVTQSSRYLVKRTGEKVFLECVQDMDHENMFWYRQDPGLGLRLIYFSYDVKMKEKGDIPEGYSVSREKKERFSLILESASTNQTSMYLCASSFEAGTQETQYFGPGTRLLVL.

Only a few counts were recorded for this clone. This chain connects TRBV5-5 to TRBJ2-7; 7 bases align to TRBD1. V was pared by 4 bases and J by 3 bases, with 16 bases of the junction left unmatched. The germline CDR1 and CDR2 sequences are SGHKS and YYEKEE (reference sequence). This CDR3 comprises 17 residues. CDR3 protein: CASSASGGTAPVYEQYF. In nucleotides, the CDR3 is TGTGCCAGCAGCGCCAGCGGTGGGACAGCCCCAGTCTACGAGCAGTACTTC.

The chain couples TRBV5-1 to TRBJ2-5; 10 bases align to TRBD1. This CDR3 contains 14 residues. The germline gives CDR1 SGHRS, CDR2 YFSETQ. The ends lost 7 bases at V and 5 bases at J; junction bases unmatched: 8. CDR3 loop: CASGRQGASETQYF. In DNA, the CDR3 is TGCGCCAGCGGAAGACAGGGGGCGAGTGAGACCCAGTACTTC.

V usage is TRBV5-1 and J usage is TRBJ2-5; D remains unclear. This CDR3 contains 16 residues. Germline V lookup: CDR1 SGHRS, CDR2 YFSETQ. The V gene lost 0 bases and the J gene lost 4 bases, with 16 bases spanning the gap. The CDR3 DNA is TGCGCCAGCAGCTTGGAGCCAGCGCCGGATCGAGAGACCCAGTACTTC. Amino acids: CASSLEPAPDRETQYF.